Listed below are T cell receptor beta chains from one sample, sequenced in a study of OX40 agonist ivuxolimab in advanced cancers. Method: immunoSEQ multiplex PCR; TCRdb's copy keeps in-frame clones and lacks some. This table has about 30,000 clones, approximately 80% appearing once. The starting material was CD4+ or CD8+ T cells sorted from blood, obtained in a trial of the OX40 agonist ivuxolimab. The source of these receptors is an adult with an advanced solid tumor such as melanoma, head and neck, liver or kidney cancer. Each CDR3 is given with its conserved first and last residue. Each record gives: CDR3 length, J gene, clone size, V gene, CDR3 protein. Expanded clones get a size class; other rows say once, few or many, or leave the size out.

16 | TRBJ2-3 | NA | TRBV2 | CASSEIGLAATDTQYF
16 | TRBJ2-3 | NA | TRBV2 | CATSAGTGSVGDTQYF
19 | TRBJ2-1 | NA | TRBV7-2 | CASSPQTGGHGGSYNEQFF
13 | TRBJ1-5 | NA | TRBV6-6 | CASSGTADQPQHF
16 | TRBJ1-3 | NA | TRBV21-1 | CASRGFIQHARNTIYF
13 | TRBJ1-3 | NA | TRBV5-6 | CASSPGVGNTIYF
14 | TRBJ2-7 | NA | TRBV5-1 | CASSRTGPPYEQYF
14 | TRBJ2-1 | once | TRBV4-1 | CASSRGGTRGQQFF
15 | TRBJ2-3 | NA | TRBV6-1 | CASSQRTGSTDTQYF
14 | TRBJ2-1 | NA | TRBV5-1 | CASGGAGVYNEQFF
14 | TRBJ1-2 | NA | TRBV4-2 | CASSQVGGDYGYTF
15 | TRBJ2-3 | NA | TRBV5-1 | CASSLEGTGGDTQYF
17 | TRBJ1-6 | NA | TRBV5-1 | CASSPGPGQDNNSPLHF
16 | TRBJ2-5 | NA | TRBV5-1 | CASSLDTSGGQETQYF
13 | TRBJ1-1 | once | TRBV6-5 | CASSYLLNTEAFF
14 | TRBJ1-1 | NA | TRBV28 | CASSSWDRGAEAFF
13 | TRBJ1-6 | NA | TRBV7-2 | CASSLRQGTPLHF
18 | TRBJ1-3 | NA | TRBV10-3 | CAIHPGATGGTSGNTIYF
13 | TRBJ1-2 | few | TRBV7-9 | CASSHGEGGGYTF
15 | TRBJ2-3 | NA | TRBV5-4 | CASSPGGGAPDTQYF
12 | TRBJ1-4 | NA | TRBV6-5 | CATRGVGEKLFF
12 | TRBJ2-3 | NA | TRBV7-9 | CASSFYRDTQYF
14 | TRBJ1-2 | NA | TRBV7-9 | CASSLGQMVYGYTF
15 | TRBJ1-5 | NA | TRBV6-4 | CASSENSGGGQPQHF
14 | TRBJ1-1 | NA | TRBV7-9 | CASSSDRVDTEAFF
14 | TRBJ2-5 | NA | TRBV6-6 | CASSYSRTGGAQYF
15 | TRBJ1-4 | NA | TRBV5-1 | CASSPQLSTNEKLFF
17 | TRBJ2-6 | NA | TRBV2 | CASSPRDPRSGANVLTF
15 | TRBJ1-6 | few | TRBV5-6 | CASTPTGQRNSPLHF
14 | TRBJ1-5 | NA | TRBV28 | CASSLWQGGQPQHF
16 | TRBJ1-4 | NA | TRBV5-1 | CASSRTTGGVNEKLFF
15 | TRBJ2-1 | NA | TRBV21-1 | CASSRGTGGQGGQFF
15 | TRBJ1-5 | NA | TRBV6-5 | CASRRPETGNQPQHF
13 | TRBJ2-2 | NA | TRBV19 | CASSSLEGGELFF
11 | TRBJ1-2 | NA | TRBV25-1 | CASRDSGGYTF